This T cell receptor (beta chain) appears in the sequencing data of a study of Graves' ophthalmopathy and Graves' hyperthyroidism. Regarding the study as a whole: The study's model predicted ophthalmopathy progression at about 68% sensitivity and 72% to 85% specificity.

This clonotype was picked up many times. Its antigen is unknown. V lost 3 bases and J lost 3, with 14 bases in between. The length of the CDR3 is 15 residues. CDR1 is ENHRY, CDR2 SYGVKD, per germline. Researchers took RNA transcripts and amplified TCR beta CDR3 regions from them. An opening RT-PCR round employed HTBI primers and preceded a second-round multiplex PCR. TCRdb reprocessed the multiplex PCR reads with MiXCR, giving one entry per CDR3 protein. This table has 200,000 to 300,000 distinct CDR3 sequences, roughly 50% appearing once. Sequenced material: peripheral blood. V gene TRBV10-3 combines with J gene TRBJ1-1; weak D call: TRBD1 (5 bases). This sequence originates from an adult man with Graves' ophthalmopathy. The CDR3 is CAISERSGGDTEAFF. CDR3 coding DNA: TGTGCCATCAGTGAACGTTCAGGAGGGGACACTGAAGCTTTCTTT.